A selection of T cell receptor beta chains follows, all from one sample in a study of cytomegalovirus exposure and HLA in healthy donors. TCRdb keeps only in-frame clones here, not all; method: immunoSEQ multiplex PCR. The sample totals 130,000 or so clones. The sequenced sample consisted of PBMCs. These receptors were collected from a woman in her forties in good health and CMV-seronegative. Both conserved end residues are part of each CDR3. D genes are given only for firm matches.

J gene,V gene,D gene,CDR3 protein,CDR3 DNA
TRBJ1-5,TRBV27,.,CASSSPYQPQHF,TGTGCCAGCAGTTCTCCTTATCAGCCCCAGCATTTT
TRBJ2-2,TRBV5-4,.,CASSFGGTAGGGELFF,TGTGCCAGCAGCTTTGGCGGCACAGCGGGTGGCGGGGAGCTGTTTTTT
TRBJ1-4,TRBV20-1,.,CAGGSNEKLFF,TGCGCCGGGGGATCTAATGAAAAACTGTTTTTT
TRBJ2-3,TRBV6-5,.,CASSYDGGQSDTQYF,TGTGCCAGCAGTTACGACGGGGGGCAGTCAGATACGCAGTATTTT
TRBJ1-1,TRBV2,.,CASSEEEVTEAFF,TGTGCCAGCAGTGAAGAGGAGGTTACTGAAGCTTTCTTT
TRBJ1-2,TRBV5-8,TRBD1,CASSLAQGAYGYTF,TGTGCCAGCAGCTTGGCACAGGGGGCCTATGGCTACACCTTC
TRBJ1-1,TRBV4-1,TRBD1,CASSRLKPGTVGGMNTEAFF,TGCGCCAGCAGCCGTTTAAAACCAGGGACAGTCGGGGGCATGAACACTGAAGCTTTCTTT
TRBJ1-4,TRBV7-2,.,CASSWRHGEKLFF,TGTGCCAGCAGCTGGAGGCATGGGGAAAAACTGTTTTTT
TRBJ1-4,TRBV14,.,CASSQDARQPNEKLFF,TGTGCCAGCAGCCAAGACGCGCGGCAACCTAATGAAAAACTGTTTTTT
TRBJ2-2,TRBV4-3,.,CASSPRRWATGELFF,TGCGCCAGCAGCCCGCGAAGGTGGGCCACCGGGGAGCTGTTTTTT
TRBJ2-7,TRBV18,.,CASSTYSSYEQYF,TGTGCCAGCTCAACATACAGCTCCTACGAGCAGTACTTC
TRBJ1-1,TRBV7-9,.,CASSPQSFRDTNTEAFF,TGTGCCAGCAGCCCCCAAAGTTTTAGGGACACGAACACTGAAGCTTTCTTT
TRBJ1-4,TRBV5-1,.,CASSGGFSNEKLFF,TGCGCCAGCAGCGGGGGGTTTAGTAATGAAAAACTGTTTTTT
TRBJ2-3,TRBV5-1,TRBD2,CASSLALAGGRTDTQYF,TGCGCCAGCAGCTTGGCCCTAGCGGGGGGGCGGACAGATACGCAGTATTTT